This T cell receptor beta chain is from a study of T-cell reconstitution after alpha-beta-depleted transplantation in children. Per the germline V gene, CDR1 is SGHTA and CDR2 is FQGNSA. The germline V and J ends were trimmed by 0 bases and 7 bases, with 10 bases remaining between them. This CDR3 is 15 amino acids long. This clonotype was counted between two and nine times. Unique molecular identifiers tagged the TCRbeta library. TCRdb reprocessed the PCR reads via MiXCR and lists one record per CDR3 protein. The sample consists of almost 500,000 distinct CDR3 sequences, around 13% of them appearing once.

This receptor was obtained from a human donor who donated a stem cell graft to a child with combined immunodeficiency. This chain connects TRBV7-2 to TRBJ1-6; possibly TRBD1 for D (5 bases). Here the sequenced sample was PBMCs from the stem cell graft donor, taken from the stem cell graft. The CDR3: CASSLAGPPNSPLHF. The CDR3 DNA is TGTGCCAGCAGCTTAGCGGGGCCCCCCAATTCACCCCTCCACTTT.